Listed below are T cell receptor beta chains from one sample, sequenced in a study of shared clonotypes between healthy human individuals. Profiling relied on immunoSEQ multiplex PCR, and the TCRdb table lists in-frame clones only, not all of them. The sample includes 2 million to 2.5 million clones, 90% to 95% seen only once; the top ten take 0.13%. Source material: naive CD4+ T cells sorted from blood. The receptor set was obtained from a man aged 18-30 years in good health. The CDR3 runs from the conserved cysteine through the conserved F or W. Fields, in order: V gene, J gene, D gene, clone size, CDR3 DNA, CDR3 protein. D genes are given only for firm matches. Size values are once, few and many counts, or a class for expanded clones, and some rows have none.

>TRBV16|TRBJ1-1|NA|few
TGTGCCAGCAGCCTTGGTCCGTCGAACACTGAAGCTTTCTTT
CASSLGPSNTEAFF
>TRBV2|TRBJ2-1|NA|NA
TGTGCCAGCAGGAGCAGACAGCGGGCAACCTACAATGAGCAGTTCTTC
CASRSRQRATYNEQFF
>TRBV23-1|TRBJ2-7|TRBD1|NA
TGCGCCAGCAGTCAAACAGGGGGGTACGAGCAGTACTTC
CASSQTGGYEQYF
>TRBV27|TRBJ2-4|TRBD1|NA
TGTGCCAGCAGTCTCCGCTACTTAACCGCAGGGGGCGCTGGCAAAAACATTCAGTACTTC
CASSLRYLTAGGAGKNIQYF
>TRBV5-1|TRBJ2-5|NA|NA
TGCGCCAGCAGCTTTTACCCCTCTGGGGGGCGGAGGGAGACCCAGTACTTC
CASSFYPSGGRRETQYF
>TRBV28|TRBJ2-7|NA|NA
TGTGCCAGCAGTTGGAGCGGGTACTCCTACGAGCAGTACTTC
CASSWSGYSYEQYF
>TRBV18|TRBJ1-1|NA|NA
TGTGCCAGCTCACCACTACCCGGGACAATGAACACTGAAGCTTTCTTT
CASSPLPGTMNTEAFF
>TRBV19|TRBJ2-5|TRBD2|NA
TGTGCCAGTAGTAGGACTAGCGGGAGCCTGGAGACCCAGTACTTC
CASSRTSGSLETQYF
>TRBV9|TRBJ2-1|TRBD2|NA
TGTGCCAGCAGCGCTAGCGGGGGACCCTACAATGAGCAGTTCTTC
CASSASGGPYNEQFF
>TRBV5-4|TRBJ2-7|NA|NA
TGTGCCAGCAGCTCCAATACAGGGAACTCCTACGAGCAGTACTTC
CASSSNTGNSYEQYF
>TRBV5-6|TRBJ2-1|NA|NA
TGTGCCAGCAGCTTGGTAGTAGCGAACATTAATGAGCAGTTCTTC
CASSLVVANINEQFF
>TRBV28|TRBJ1-4|NA|NA
TGTGCCAGCAGTTTATTAACCCAAACTAATGAAAAACTGTTTTTT
CASSLLTQTNEKLFF
>TRBV11-2|TRBJ2-7|NA|once
TGTGCCAGCAGCTTAGTTACAGGGAGTGGACACGAGCAGTACTTC
CASSLVTGSGHEQYF
>TRBV11-2|TRBJ2-5|NA|NA
TGTGCCAGCAGCTTAGCTGGGAAGGGTCCCCAAGAGACCCAGTACTTC
CASSLAGKGPQETQYF
>TRBV5-6|TRBJ1-5|TRBD1|NA
TGTGCCAGCAGCCCAAGGACAGGGGCTAGCAATCAGCCCCAGCATTTT
CASSPRTGASNQPQHF
>TRBV7-9|TRBJ2-7|NA|NA
TGTGCCAGCAGCTCCAGTAGCTCCTACGAGCAGTACTTC
CASSSSSSYEQYF
>TRBV6-6|TRBJ2-1|NA|once
TGTGCCAGCACCCGGAAGGGTTACAATGAGCAGTTCTTC
CASTRKGYNEQFF
>TRBV7-9|TRBJ1-3|NA|NA
TGTGCCAGCAGCTTAAGGGGCTCTGGAAACACCATATATTTT
CASSLRGSGNTIYF
>TRBV18|TRBJ2-5|TRBD1|NA
TGTGCCAGCTCAGGGATACAGGGGTTGCAAGAGACCCAGTACTTC
CASSGIQGLQETQYF
>TRBV20-1|TRBJ2-7|NA|NA
TGCAGTGCTAGTGGACAGTTCGAGCAGTACTTC
CSASGQFEQYF
>TRBV19|TRBJ2-7|TRBD2|NA
TGTGCCAGTAGTAAAAAGCGGGAGACCAACCACGAGCAGTACTTC
CASSKKRETNHEQYF
>TRBV28|TRBJ1-6|NA|NA
TGTGCCAGCAGTTTAGTGGGCCGAAGCTCCTATAATTCACCCCTCCACTTT
CASSLVGRSSYNSPLHF